This T cell receptor (beta chain) was observed in a study of tumor-infiltrating lymphocytes in primary liver carcinoma. Constant-region priming of 500 to 550 ng total RNA yielded TCR beta cDNA. Employing slightly modified ARM-PCR, three nested multiplex PCR rounds were run, and these gave rise to the TCR beta libraries. The opening two PCR rounds, approximately 10 cycles each, paired TRBV1-TRBV30 forward primers with a C-beta reverse primer. TCRdb passed the multiplex PCR reads through MiXCR, listing each CDR3 protein once. This table holds 300,000 to 350,000 distinct CDR3 sequences, more than 55% found once. This clonotype was observed a single time. RNA isolated from unsorted whole blood supplied the blood RNA, with germline DNA also extracted. The CDR3 consists of 17 residues. J lost 5 bases, V lost 11 bases, and 18 bases had no gene match. The germline CDR1 and CDR2 sequences are SGHAT and FQDESV (reference sequence).

The clonotype was recovered from a woman aged 25 to 39 with primary liver carcinoma and hepatitis B virus infection. The specimen sequenced was peripheral blood. The chain is built from TRBV11-1 and TRBJ2-2; 9 nucleotides line up with TRBD1. The CDR3 is CAGTLGSGTGRTGELFF. As DNA, the CDR3 is TGTGCCGGCACCTTGGGCTCCGGGACAGGGCGAACCGGGGAGCTGTTTTTT.